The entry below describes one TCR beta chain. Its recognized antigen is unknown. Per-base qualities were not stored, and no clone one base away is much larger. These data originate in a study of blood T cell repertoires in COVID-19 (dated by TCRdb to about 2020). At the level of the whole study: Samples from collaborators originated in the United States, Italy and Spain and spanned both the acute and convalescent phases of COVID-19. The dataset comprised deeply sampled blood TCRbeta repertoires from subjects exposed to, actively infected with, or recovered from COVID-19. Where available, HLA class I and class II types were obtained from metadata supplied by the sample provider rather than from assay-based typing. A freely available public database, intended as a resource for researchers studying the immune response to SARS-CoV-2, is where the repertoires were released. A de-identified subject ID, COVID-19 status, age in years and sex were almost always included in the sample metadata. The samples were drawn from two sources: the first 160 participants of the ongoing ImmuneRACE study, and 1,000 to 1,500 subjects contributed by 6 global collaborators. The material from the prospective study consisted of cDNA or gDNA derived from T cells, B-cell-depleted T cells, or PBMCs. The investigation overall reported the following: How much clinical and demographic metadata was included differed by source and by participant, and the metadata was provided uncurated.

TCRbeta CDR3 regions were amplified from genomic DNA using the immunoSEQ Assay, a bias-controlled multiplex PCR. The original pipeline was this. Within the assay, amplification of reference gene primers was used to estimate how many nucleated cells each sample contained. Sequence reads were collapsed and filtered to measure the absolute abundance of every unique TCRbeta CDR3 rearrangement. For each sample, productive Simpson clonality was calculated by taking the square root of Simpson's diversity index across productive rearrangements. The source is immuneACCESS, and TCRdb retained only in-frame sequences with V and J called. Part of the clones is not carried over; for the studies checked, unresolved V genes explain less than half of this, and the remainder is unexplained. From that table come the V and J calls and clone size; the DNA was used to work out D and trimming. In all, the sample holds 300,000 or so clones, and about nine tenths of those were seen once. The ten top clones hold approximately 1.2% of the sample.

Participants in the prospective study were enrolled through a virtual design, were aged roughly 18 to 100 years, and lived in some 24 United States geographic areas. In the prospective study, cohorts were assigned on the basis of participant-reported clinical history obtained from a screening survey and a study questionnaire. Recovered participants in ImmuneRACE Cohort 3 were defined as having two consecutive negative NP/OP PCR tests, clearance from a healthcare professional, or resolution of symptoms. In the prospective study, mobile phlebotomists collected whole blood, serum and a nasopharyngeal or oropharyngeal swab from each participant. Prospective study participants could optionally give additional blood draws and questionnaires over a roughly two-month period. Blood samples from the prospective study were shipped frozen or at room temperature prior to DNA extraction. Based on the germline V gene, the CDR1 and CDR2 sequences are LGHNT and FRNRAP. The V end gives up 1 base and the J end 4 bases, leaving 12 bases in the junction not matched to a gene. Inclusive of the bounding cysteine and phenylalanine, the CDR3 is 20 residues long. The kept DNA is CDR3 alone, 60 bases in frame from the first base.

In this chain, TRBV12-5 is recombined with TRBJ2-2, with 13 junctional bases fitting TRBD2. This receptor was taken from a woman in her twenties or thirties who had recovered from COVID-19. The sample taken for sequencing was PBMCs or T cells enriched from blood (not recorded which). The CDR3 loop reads CASGLAPGLAGEGGTGELFF. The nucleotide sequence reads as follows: TGTGCTAGTGGTTTGGCCCCAGGACTAGCGGGAGAGGGGGGCACCGGGGAGCTGTTTTTT.